This is a list of T cell receptor beta chains from one sample in a study of cytomegalovirus exposure and HLA in healthy donors. Profiling relied on immunoSEQ multiplex PCR, and the TCRdb table lists in-frame clones only, not all of them. The data show around 90,000 clones, about nine tenths seen once. Sequencing was carried out using PBMCs. The source of these receptors is a man under 40 in good health and CMV-seropositive. Each CDR3 is given with its conserved first and last residue. The D gene is left open where the match is weak. Some rows mark clone size as missing; the rest say once, few, many or name a class of expanded clone.

TRBV19,TRBJ2-1,TRBD1,NA,CASSVTGVPEQFF,TGTGCCAGTAGTGTGACAGGGGTCCCTGAGCAGTTCTTC
TRBV25-1,TRBJ1-5,NA,NA,CASSEYSSNQPQHF,TGTGCCAGCAGTGAATACAGTAGCAATCAGCCCCAGCATTTT
TRBV4-1,TRBJ1-5,NA,NA,CASSQANRDNQPQHF,TGCGCCAGCAGCCAAGCGAACAGGGACAATCAGCCCCAGCATTTT
TRBV30,TRBJ1-4,NA,NA,CAWSVLRREKLFF,TGTGCCTGGAGTGTTCTCAGAAGAGAAAAACTGTTTTTT
TRBV6-1,TRBJ2-7,TRBD1,NA,CASRDQGVVSYEQYF,TGTGCCAGCAGAGACCAGGGGGTCGTCTCCTACGAGCAGTACTTC
TRBV5-5,TRBJ2-7,TRBD1,NA,CASTRTGTYEQYF,TGTGCCAGCACCCGGACAGGAACCTACGAGCAGTACTTC
TRBV29-1,TRBJ2-7,NA,NA,CSAILGGRDYEQYF,TGCAGCGCCATCTTAGGTGGCAGGGACTACGAGCAGTACTTC
TRBV28,TRBJ2-5,NA,NA,CASSDGSYQTQYF,TGTGCCAGCAGTGACGGGAGCTATCAGACCCAGTACTTC
TRBV30,TRBJ2-3,NA,NA,CAWSSSRGASTDTQYF,TGTGCCTGGAGTTCTTCTCGCGGAGCTAGCACAGATACGCAGTATTTT
TRBV29-1,TRBJ1-2,NA,few,CSVVSAEANYGYTF,TGCAGCGTTGTGTCCGCAGAAGCTAACTATGGCTACACCTTC
TRBV6-5,TRBJ1-1,NA,few,CASMFQGRVTEAFF,TGTGCCAGCATGTTTCAGGGCAGGGTCACTGAAGCTTTCTTT
TRBV5-4,TRBJ2-2,NA,once,CASSSEVANTGELFF,TGTGCCAGCAGCTCCGAGGTAGCGAACACCGGGGAGCTGTTTTTT
TRBV10-1,TRBJ2-1,TRBD1,NA,CASSILQGEGNNEQFF,TGCGCCAGCAGTATCCTCCAGGGGGAAGGAAACAATGAGCAGTTCTTC
TRBV27,TRBJ2-1,TRBD2,NA,CASSTWAGLAGLPYNEQFF,TGTGCCAGCAGTACATGGGCGGGACTAGCGGGACTTCCTTACAATGAGCAGTTCTTC
TRBV5-4,TRBJ2-7,TRBD1,NA,CASSLSGTAYEQYF,TGTGCCAGCAGCTTATCCGGGACAGCGTACGAGCAGTACTTC
TRBV5-8,TRBJ1-5,TRBD1,NA,CASSAGTGLAQPQHF,TGTGCCAGCAGCGCCGGGACAGGGCTTGCTCAGCCCCAGCATTTT
TRBV4-1,TRBJ2-5,TRBD1,NA,CASSQESTGGETQYF,TGCGCCAGCAGCCAAGAATCGACAGGGGGAGAGACCCAGTACTTC
TRBV13,TRBJ1-1,TRBD1,NA,CASSDTPTGGNTEAFF,TGTGCCAGCAGCGACACCCCGACAGGGGGAAACACTGAAGCTTTCTTT
TRBV18,TRBJ2-1,TRBD2,NA,CASSDSGTYNEQFF,TGTGCCAGCTCAGACAGCGGGACTTACAATGAGCAGTTCTTC
TRBV7-9,TRBJ2-7,NA,NA,CASSLALGVSYEQYF,TGTGCCAGCAGCTTGGCGTTGGGAGTCTCCTACGAGCAGTACTTC
TRBV30,TRBJ1-1,NA,few,CAWSVAQEAFF,TGTGCCTGGAGTGTAGCGCAGGAAGCTTTCTTT
TRBV29-1,TRBJ2-1,TRBD2,few,CSVVGLAENEQFF,TGCAGCGTTGTAGGGCTAGCGGAAAATGAGCAGTTCTTC
TRBV5-1,TRBJ2-5,NA,NA,CASRTGRGETQYF,TGCGCCAGCAGGACCGGGAGAGGTGAGACCCAGTACTTC
TRBV7-6,TRBJ2-7,TRBD1,NA,CASSLIGTGVGLYEQYF,TGTGCCAGCAGCTTAATCGGGACAGGGGTCGGTCTATACGAGCAGTACTTC
TRBV19,TRBJ2-7,NA,NA,CASSTDNYEQYF,TGTGCCAGTAGTACGGACAACTACGAGCAGTACTTC
TRBV19,TRBJ2-3,NA,NA,CASSVDRLADTQYF,TGTGCCAGTAGTGTTGACAGGTTAGCAGATACGCAGTATTTT
TRBV10-1,TRBJ2-1,TRBD2,NA,CASQRGGSDEQFF,TGCGCCAGCCAGCGGGGTGGGTCAGATGAGCAGTTCTTC
TRBV6-6,TRBJ1-1,TRBD1,NA,CASSSTGGFTEAFF,TGTGCCAGCAGCTCCACAGGGGGTTTCACTGAAGCTTTCTTT
TRBV7-2,TRBJ2-3,TRBD1,NA,CASSLGQGALADTQYF,TGTGCCAGCAGCTTAGGACAGGGGGCGTTGGCAGATACGCAGTATTTT
TRBV27,TRBJ2-3,TRBD2,NA,CAAGLNGRTDTQYF,TGTGCCGCAGGGTTGAACGGGAGGACAGATACGCAGTATTTT
TRBV29-1,TRBJ2-7,NA,once,CSVERDSSSYEQYF,TGCAGCGTTGAGAGGGACTCGAGCTCCTACGAGCAGTACTTC
TRBV28,TRBJ2-1,NA,NA,CASSLLGGLDEQFF,TGTGCCAGCAGTTTACTTGGCGGGCTCGATGAGCAGTTCTTC
TRBV28,TRBJ1-5,NA,NA,CASSFWGVRDQPQHF,TGTGCCAGCAGTTTTTGGGGGGTACGGGATCAGCCCCAGCATTTT
TRBV27,TRBJ1-5,TRBD1,once,CASSLSGTGKRQPQHF,TGTGCCAGCAGTTTATCGGGGACAGGGAAGAGGCAGCCCCAGCATTTT
TRBV27,TRBJ1-4,TRBD1,few,CASRHRGRPIIANEKLFF,TGTGCCAGCAGACACAGGGGGCGACCGATTATCGCAAATGAAAAACTGTTTTTT
TRBV21-1,TRBJ2-7,NA,NA,CARRRDRSRYEQYF,TGTGCCAGGAGGCGGGACAGGAGCCGTTACGAGCAGTACTTC
TRBV7-8,TRBJ2-1,TRBD2,NA,CASSPSGRARNEQFF,TGTGCCAGCAGCCCAAGCGGGAGGGCCAGGAATGAGCAGTTCTTC
TRBV5-1,TRBJ1-4,NA,NA,CASSPEGATNEKLFF,TGCGCCAGCAGCCCCGAGGGTGCAACTAATGAAAAACTGTTTTTT
TRBV19,TRBJ1-5,TRBD1,NA,CASRGYRGLDNQPQHF,TGTGCCAGTAGGGGGTACAGGGGGCTTGACAATCAGCCCCAGCATTTT
TRBV30,TRBJ2-1,TRBD2,NA,CAWSEGLAEQFF,TGTGCCTGGAGCGAAGGACTAGCTGAGCAGTTCTTC